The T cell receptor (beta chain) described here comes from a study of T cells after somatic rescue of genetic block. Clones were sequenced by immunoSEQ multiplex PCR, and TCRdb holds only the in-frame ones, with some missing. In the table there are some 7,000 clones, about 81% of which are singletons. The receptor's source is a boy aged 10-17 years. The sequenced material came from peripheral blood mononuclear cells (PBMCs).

CDR3 nucleotide sequence: TGTGCCAGCAGCCCAGGGGCTGAAGCTTTCTTT. This encodes CASSPGAEAFF. The V call is TRBV4-2, the J call TRBJ1-1; D is perhaps TRBD1 (6 bases). The CDR3 contains 11 residues. V lost 4 bases, J lost 6 bases, and 6 bases lay in between. In germline, CDR1 is LGHNA, CDR2 YNFKEQ.